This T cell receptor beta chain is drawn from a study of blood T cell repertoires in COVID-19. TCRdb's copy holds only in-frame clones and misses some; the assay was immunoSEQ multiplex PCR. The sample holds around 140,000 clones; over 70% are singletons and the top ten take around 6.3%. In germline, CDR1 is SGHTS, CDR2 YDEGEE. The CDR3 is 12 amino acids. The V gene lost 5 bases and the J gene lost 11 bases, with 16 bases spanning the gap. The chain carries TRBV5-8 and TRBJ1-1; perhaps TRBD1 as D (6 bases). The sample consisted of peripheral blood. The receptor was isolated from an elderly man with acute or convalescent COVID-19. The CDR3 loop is CASSLTGSHAFF. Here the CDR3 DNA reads TGTGCCAGCAGTCTTACAGGGTCCCATGCTTTCTTT.